The rows below give T cell receptor beta chains drawn from one sample of a study of T cell responses to AZD1222 COVID-19 vaccine. Some clones are missing from TCRdb's copy, which holds only in-frame ones; the method was immunoSEQ multiplex PCR. Of 97,000 or so clones listed, about 86% are singletons. The sequencing used peripheral blood, collected on day 0 of AZD1222 vaccination. The receptors shown here come from an adult in good health. CDR3s include the opening cysteine and the closing phenylalanine or tryptophan. A D gene is named only where the DNA matches it firmly. Size tells how often a clone was seen (once, few, many) or the class of an expanded clone, and some rows leave it out.

j_call	clone_size	v_call	d_call	cdr3_aa	cdr3_nt
TRBJ2-7	NA	TRBV27	TRBD1	CASSPGQGYEQYF	TGTGCCAGCAGTCCGGGACAGGGCTACGAGCAGTACTTC
TRBJ2-2	NA	TRBV5-4	NA	CASSLEPNTGELFF	TGTGCCAGCAGCTTGGAACCGAACACCGGGGAGCTGTTTTTT
TRBJ2-5	NA	TRBV19	NA	CASRQDFSETQYF	TGTGCCAGTAGGCAGGATTTTTCAGAGACCCAGTACTTC
TRBJ2-2	NA	TRBV28	TRBD1	CASSLGRGPGELFF	TGTGCCAGCAGTTTGGGCAGGGGGCCCGGGGAGCTGTTTTTT
TRBJ1-1	NA	TRBV28	NA	CASSLGGAGNTEAFF	TGTGCCAGCAGTTTGGGGGGCGCAGGGAACACTGAAGCTTTCTTT
TRBJ1-5	NA	TRBV3-1/TRBV3-2	NA	CASSPRTRSQPQHF	TGTGCCAGCAGCCCCCGGACAAGGAGTCAGCCCCAGCATTTT
TRBJ2-1	NA	TRBV6-5	TRBD2	CASSYGTSGTYNEQFF	TGTGCCAGCAGTTATGGGACTAGCGGGACCTACAATGAGCAGTTCTTC
TRBJ2-7	NA	TRBV6-5	NA	CASTPSAGKEQYF	TGTGCCAGCACCCCCTCGGCGGGCAAGGAGCAGTACTTC
TRBJ1-1	NA	TRBV7-9	NA	CASSLAGGINTEAFF	TGTGCCAGCAGCTTAGCGGGGGGGATAAACACTGAAGCTTTCTTT
TRBJ2-5	NA	TRBV18	NA	CASSPPGATGGETQYF	TGTGCCAGCTCACCACCGGGGGCCACCGGCGGGGAGACCCAGTACTTC
TRBJ1-1	NA	TRBV12-3/TRBV12-4	TRBD1	CASTLQGSTEAFF	TGTGCCAGCACCTTACAGGGGAGCACTGAAGCTTTCTTT
TRBJ2-7	NA	TRBV5-4	TRBD2	CASSSRLAGEGEQYF	TGTGCCAGCAGCTCCCGACTAGCGGGTGAAGGAGAGCAGTACTTC
TRBJ2-3	NA	TRBV7-8	NA	CASSLGGLRTDTQYF	TGTGCCAGCAGCTTAGGGGGACTTCGCACAGATACGCAGTATTTT
TRBJ1-5	NA	TRBV5-3	TRBD1	CARSREDRGGQPQHF	TGTGCCAGAAGCCGCGAAGACAGGGGGGGTCAGCCCCAGCATTTT
TRBJ2-7	NA	TRBV28	TRBD1	CASRRTGSSYEQYF	TGTGCCAGCAGACGGACAGGCAGCTCCTACGAGCAGTACTTC
TRBJ2-1	NA	TRBV6-5	NA	CASSYRLSSYNEQFF	TGTGCCAGCAGTTACAGGCTGAGCTCCTACAATGAGCAGTTCTTC
TRBJ1-1	NA	TRBV9	NA	CASGDRREVHTEAFF	TGTGCCAGCGGCGACAGGAGGGAAGTGCACACTGAAGCTTTCTTT
TRBJ2-7	NA	TRBV2	TRBD1	CASSGQGYEQYF	TGTGCCAGCAGCGGACAGGGATACGAGCAGTACTTC
TRBJ1-5	NA	TRBV6-2/TRBV6-3	NA	CASSYAGRGNQPQHF	TGTGCCAGCAGTTATGCGGGGAGAGGCAATCAGCCCCAGCATTTT
TRBJ1-5	NA	TRBV5-4	NA	CASSLDPGWPQHF	TGTGCCAGCAGCCTAGACCCCGGTTGGCCCCAGCATTTT
TRBJ1-4	NA	TRBV5-8	NA	CASSHSEEEKLFF	TGTGCCAGCAGCCACTCAGAAGAGGAAAAACTGTTTTTT
TRBJ2-5	NA	TRBV9	TRBD1	CASSVDGTGVRETQYF	TGTGCCAGCAGCGTAGACGGGACAGGGGTCCGAGAGACCCAGTACTTC
TRBJ1-1	NA	TRBV7-9	NA	CASSLSVNTEAFF	TGTGCCAGCAGCTTATCTGTGAACACTGAAGCTTTCTTT
TRBJ1-5	NA	TRBV20-1	NA	CSASPGWDQPQHF	TGCAGTGCTAGTCCGGGGTGGGATCAGCCCCAGCATTTT
TRBJ1-2	NA	TRBV14	TRBD1	CASSQGTFRDREYYGYTF	TGTGCCAGCAGCCAAGGAACCTTCAGGGACAGGGAGTACTATGGCTACACCTTC
TRBJ2-6	NA	TRBV19	TRBD1	CASSFLGQVNSGANVLTF	TGTGCCAGTAGTTTCTTGGGACAGGTGAACTCTGGGGCCAACGTCCTGACTTTC
TRBJ1-4	few	TRBV5-4	NA	CASSLGRVNVEKLFF	TGTGCCAGCAGCTTGGGTAGGGTTAATGTCGAAAAACTGTTTTTT
TRBJ1-6	NA	TRBV12-3/TRBV12-4	TRBD1	CASSDRANSPLHF	TGTGCCAGCAGTGACAGGGCAAATTCACCCCTCCACTTT
TRBJ2-1	once	TRBV7-8	TRBD2	CASSPNRTSGDNEQFF	TGTGCCAGCAGCCCTAACCGGACTAGCGGAGACAATGAGCAGTTCTTC
TRBJ1-2	NA	TRBV4-3	TRBD1	CASSQETGVGYTF	TGCGCCAGCAGCCAAGAAACAGGGGTCGGCTACACCTTC
TRBJ1-1	NA	TRBV12-3/TRBV12-4	NA	CASSLLENTEAFF	TGTGCCAGCAGTTTATTAGAGAACACTGAAGCTTTCTTT
TRBJ1-2	NA	TRBV10-3	TRBD1	CAISSRTGSLVDGYTF	TGTGCCATCAGCTCTAGGACAGGGTCTTTGGTGGATGGCTACACCTTC
TRBJ1-2	NA	TRBV27	NA	CASSPGVINYGYTF	TGTGCCAGCAGTCCGGGGGTCATTAACTATGGCTACACCTTC
TRBJ2-3	NA	TRBV5-1	TRBD1	CASSSGQEGADTQYF	TGCGCCAGCAGCTCGGGACAGGAGGGTGCAGATACGCAGTATTTT
TRBJ2-7	NA	TRBV5-1	TRBD1	CASSSRDRVSEQYF	TGCGCCAGCAGCTCCCGGGACAGGGTAAGCGAGCAGTACTTC
TRBJ2-7	NA	TRBV4-2	TRBD2	CASSQETSGGHEQYF	TGTGCCAGCAGCCAAGAAACTAGCGGGGGTCACGAGCAGTACTTC
TRBJ1-1	NA	TRBV18	NA	CASSPPGGPEAFF	TGTGCCAGCTCACCACCCGGGGGCCCTGAAGCTTTCTTT
TRBJ1-1	NA	TRBV30	NA	CAWSAFPGAEAFF	TGTGCCTGGAGTGCGTTTCCTGGGGCTGAAGCTTTCTTT
TRBJ1-5	NA	TRBV7-2	TRBD1	CASSRDSRGNQPQHF	TGTGCCAGCAGCCGGGACAGCCGAGGGAATCAGCCCCAGCATTTT
TRBJ2-7	NA	TRBV11-3	NA	CASSRGGSNEQYF	TGTGCCAGCAGCCGAGGGGGGAGCAACGAGCAGTACTTC